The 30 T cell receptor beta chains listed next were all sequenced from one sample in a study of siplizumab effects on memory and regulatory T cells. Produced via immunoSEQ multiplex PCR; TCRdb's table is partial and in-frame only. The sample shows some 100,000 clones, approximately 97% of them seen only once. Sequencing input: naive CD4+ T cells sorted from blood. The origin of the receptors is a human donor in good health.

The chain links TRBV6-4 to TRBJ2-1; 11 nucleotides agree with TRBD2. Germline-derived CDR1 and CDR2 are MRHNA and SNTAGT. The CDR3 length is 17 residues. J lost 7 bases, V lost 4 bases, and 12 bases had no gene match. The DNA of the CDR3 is TGTGCCAGCAGTGCCTCGTCAACTAGCGGGGGCCGTAATGAGCAGTTCTTC. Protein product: CASSASSTSGGRNEQFF.

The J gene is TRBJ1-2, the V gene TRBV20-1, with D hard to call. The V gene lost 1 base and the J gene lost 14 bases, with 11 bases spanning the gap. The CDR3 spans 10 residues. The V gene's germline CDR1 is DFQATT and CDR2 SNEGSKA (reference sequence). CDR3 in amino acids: CSARVESLTF. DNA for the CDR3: TGCAGTGCTAGAGTAGAGTCCCTAACCTTC.

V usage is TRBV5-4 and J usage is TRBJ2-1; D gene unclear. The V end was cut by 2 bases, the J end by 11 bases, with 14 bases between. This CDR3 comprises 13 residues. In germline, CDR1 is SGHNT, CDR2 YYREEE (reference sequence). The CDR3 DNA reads TGTGCCAGCAGCTTCATCGGTGGGCCCCAGCAGTTCTTC. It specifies CASSFIGGPQQFF.

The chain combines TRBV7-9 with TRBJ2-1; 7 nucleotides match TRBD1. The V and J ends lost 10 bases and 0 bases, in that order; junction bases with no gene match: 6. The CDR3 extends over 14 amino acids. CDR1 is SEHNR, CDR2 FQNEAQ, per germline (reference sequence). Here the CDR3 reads CAIRRDSSYNEQFF. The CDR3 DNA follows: TGTGCCATCCGCCGGGACAGCTCCTACAATGAGCAGTTCTTC.

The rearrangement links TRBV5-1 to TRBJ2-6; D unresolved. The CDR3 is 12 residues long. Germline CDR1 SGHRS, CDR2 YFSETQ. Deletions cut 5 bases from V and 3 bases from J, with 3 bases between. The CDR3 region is CASRGGANVLTF. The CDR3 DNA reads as TGCGCCAGCAGAGGTGGGGCCAACGTCCTGACTTTC. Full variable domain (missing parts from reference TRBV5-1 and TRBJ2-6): KAGVTQTPRYLIKTRGQQVTLSCSPISGHRSVSWYQQTPGQGLQFLFEYFSETQRNKGNFPGRFSGRQFSNSRSEMNVSTLELGDSALYLCASRGGANVLTFGAGSRLTVL.

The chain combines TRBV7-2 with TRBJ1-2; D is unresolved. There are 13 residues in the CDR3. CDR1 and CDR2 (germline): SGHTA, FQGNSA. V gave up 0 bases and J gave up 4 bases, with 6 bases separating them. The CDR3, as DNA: TGTGCCAGCAGCTTAGCACAAAGCTATGGCTACACCTTC. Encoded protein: CASSLAQSYGYTF.

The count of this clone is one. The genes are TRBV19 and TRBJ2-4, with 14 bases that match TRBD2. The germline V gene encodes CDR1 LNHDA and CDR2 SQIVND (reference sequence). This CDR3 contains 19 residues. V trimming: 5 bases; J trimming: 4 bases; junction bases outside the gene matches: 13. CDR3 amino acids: CASSSTSGGDTMRKNIQYF. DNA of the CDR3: TGTGCCAGTAGTTCGACTAGCGGGGGGGATACTATGAGGAAAAACATTCAGTACTTC.

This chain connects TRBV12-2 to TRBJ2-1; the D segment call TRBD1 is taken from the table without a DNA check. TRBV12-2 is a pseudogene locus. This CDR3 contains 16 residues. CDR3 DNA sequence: TGTGCAAGTCGCTTAGCCTGGGGCCGATCATACAATGAGCAGTTCTTC. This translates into CASRLAWGRSYNEQFF.

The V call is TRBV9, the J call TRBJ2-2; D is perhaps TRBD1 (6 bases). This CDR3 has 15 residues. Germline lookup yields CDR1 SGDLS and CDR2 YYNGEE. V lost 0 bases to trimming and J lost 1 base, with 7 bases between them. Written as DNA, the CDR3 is TGTGCCAGCAGCGTAGTACAGGGGAACACCGGGGAGCTGTTTTTT. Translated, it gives CASSVVQGNTGELFF. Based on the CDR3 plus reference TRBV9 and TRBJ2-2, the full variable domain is DSGVTQTPKHLITATGQRVTLRCSPRSGDLSVYWYQQSLDQGLQFLIQYYNGEERAKGNILERFSAQQFPDLHSELNLSSLELGDSALYFCASSVVQGNTGELFFGEGSRLTVL.

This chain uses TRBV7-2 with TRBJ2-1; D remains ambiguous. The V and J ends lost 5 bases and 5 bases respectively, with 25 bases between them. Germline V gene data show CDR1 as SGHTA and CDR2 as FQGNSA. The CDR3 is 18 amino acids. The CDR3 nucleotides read TGTGCCAGCAGCCTAACCGTAACCCTTGGTTTCTCGAACAATGAGCAGTTCTTC. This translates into CASSLTVTLGFSNNEQFF.

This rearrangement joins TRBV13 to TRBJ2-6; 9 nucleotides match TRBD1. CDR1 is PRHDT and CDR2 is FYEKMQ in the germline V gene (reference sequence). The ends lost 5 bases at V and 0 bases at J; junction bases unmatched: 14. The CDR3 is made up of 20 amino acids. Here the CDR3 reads CASSITGTGPIHSGANVLTF. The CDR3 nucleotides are TGTGCCAGCAGCATAACCGGGACAGGGCCCATCCACTCTGGGGCCAACGTCCTGACTTTC.

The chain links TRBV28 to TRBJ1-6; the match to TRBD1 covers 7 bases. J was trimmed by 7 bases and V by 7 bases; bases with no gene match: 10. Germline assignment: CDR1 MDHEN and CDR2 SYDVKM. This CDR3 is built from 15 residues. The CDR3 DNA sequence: TGTGCCAGCAACGAGTTCCGGGACAGAAATTCACCCCTCCACTTT. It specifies CASNEFRDRNSPLHF.

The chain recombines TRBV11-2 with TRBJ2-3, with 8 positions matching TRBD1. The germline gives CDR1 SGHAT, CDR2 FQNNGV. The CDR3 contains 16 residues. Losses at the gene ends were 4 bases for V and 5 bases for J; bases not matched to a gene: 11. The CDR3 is CASSSDRATFGDTQYF. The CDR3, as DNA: TGTGCCAGCAGCTCGGACAGGGCCACCTTCGGAGATACGCAGTATTTT.

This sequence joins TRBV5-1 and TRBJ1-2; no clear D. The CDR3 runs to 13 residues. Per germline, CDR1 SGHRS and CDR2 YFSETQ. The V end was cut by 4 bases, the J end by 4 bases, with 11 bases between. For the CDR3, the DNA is TGCGCCAGCAGCCCCAGAGCTCTCTATGGCTACACCTTC. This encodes CASSPRALYGYTF. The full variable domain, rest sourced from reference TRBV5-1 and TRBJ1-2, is KAGVTQTPRYLIKTRGQQVTLSCSPISGHRSVSWYQQTPGQGLQFLFEYFSETQRNKGNFPGRFSGRQFSNSRSEMNVSTLELGDSALYLCASSPRALYGYTFGSGTRLTVV.

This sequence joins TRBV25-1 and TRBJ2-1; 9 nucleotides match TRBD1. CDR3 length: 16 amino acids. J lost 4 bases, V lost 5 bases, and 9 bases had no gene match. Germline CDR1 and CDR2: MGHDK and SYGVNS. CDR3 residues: CASSSLQGAKYNEQFF. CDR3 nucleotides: TGTGCCAGCAGTTCCCTACAGGGGGCGAAATACAATGAGCAGTTCTTC. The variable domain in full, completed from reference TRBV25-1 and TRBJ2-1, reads EADIYQTPRYLVIGTGKKITLECSQTMGHDKMYWYQQDPGMELHLIHYSYGVNSTEKGDLSSESTVSRIRTEHFPLTLESARPSHTSQYLCASSSLQGAKYNEQFFGPGTRLTVL.

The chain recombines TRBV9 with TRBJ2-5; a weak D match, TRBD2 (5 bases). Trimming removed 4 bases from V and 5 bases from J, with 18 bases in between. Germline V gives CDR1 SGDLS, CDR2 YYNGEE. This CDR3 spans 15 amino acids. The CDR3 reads CASSNGRGKTETQYF. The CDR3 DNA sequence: TGTGCCAGCAGCAACGGACGGGGAAAAACGGAGACCCAGTACTTC. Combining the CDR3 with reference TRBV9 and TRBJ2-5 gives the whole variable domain DSGVTQTPKHLITATGQRVTLRCSPRSGDLSVYWYQQSLDQGLQFLIQYYNGEERAKGNILERFSAQQFPDLHSELNLSSLELGDSALYFCASSNGRGKTETQYFGPGTRLLVL.

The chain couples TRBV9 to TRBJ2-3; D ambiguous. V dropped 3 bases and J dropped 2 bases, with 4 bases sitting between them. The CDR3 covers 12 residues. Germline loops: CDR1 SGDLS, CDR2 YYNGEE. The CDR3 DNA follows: TGTGCCAGCAGCGAACACACAGATACGCAGTATTTT. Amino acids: CASSEHTDTQYF.

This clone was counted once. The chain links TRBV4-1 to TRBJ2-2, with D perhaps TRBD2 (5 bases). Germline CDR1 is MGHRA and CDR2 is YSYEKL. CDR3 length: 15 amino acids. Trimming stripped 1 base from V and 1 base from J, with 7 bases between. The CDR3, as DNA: TGCGCCAGCAGCCAAGGAGGGCGGAACACCGGGGAGCTGTTTTTT. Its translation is CASSQGGRNTGELFF.

The CDR3 nucleotides are TGTGCCAGCAGGGGAGACAGCACCCAAGAGACCCAGTACTTC. This sequence encodes CASRGDSTQETQYF. V gene TRBV4-2 combines with J gene TRBJ2-5; tentatively, D is TRBD1 or TRBD2 (5 bases each). The CDR3 covers 14 residues. V was pared by 6 bases and J by 1 base, with 12 bases between. The germline V gene encodes CDR1 LGHNA and CDR2 YNFKEQ.

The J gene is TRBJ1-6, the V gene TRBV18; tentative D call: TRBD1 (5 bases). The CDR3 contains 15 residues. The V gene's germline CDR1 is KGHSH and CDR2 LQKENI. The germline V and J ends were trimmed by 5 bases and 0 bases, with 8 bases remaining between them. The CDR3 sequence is CASSTQGSYNSPLHF. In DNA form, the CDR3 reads TGTGCCAGCTCAACCCAGGGCTCCTATAATTCACCCCTCCACTTT.

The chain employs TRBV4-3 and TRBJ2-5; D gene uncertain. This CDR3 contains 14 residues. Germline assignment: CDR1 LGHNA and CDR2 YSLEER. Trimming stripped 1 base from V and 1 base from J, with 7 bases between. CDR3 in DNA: TGCGCCAGCAGCCAAGGACTGATCCAAGAGACCCAGTACTTC. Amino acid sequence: CASSQGLIQETQYF.

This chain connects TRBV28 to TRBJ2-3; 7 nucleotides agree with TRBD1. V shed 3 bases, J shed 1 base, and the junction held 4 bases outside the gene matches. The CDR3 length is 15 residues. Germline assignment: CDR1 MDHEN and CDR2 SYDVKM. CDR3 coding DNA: TGTGCCAGCAGTTTCGCCGGGACAGGCACAGATACGCAGTATTTT. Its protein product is CASSFAGTGTDTQYF.

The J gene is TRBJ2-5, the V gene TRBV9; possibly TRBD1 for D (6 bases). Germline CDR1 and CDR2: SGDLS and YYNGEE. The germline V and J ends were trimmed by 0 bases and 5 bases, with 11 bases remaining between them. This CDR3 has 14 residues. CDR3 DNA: TGTGCCAGCAGCGTAGGGGGGCCGAGGGAGACCCAGTACTTC. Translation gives CASSVGGPRETQYF.

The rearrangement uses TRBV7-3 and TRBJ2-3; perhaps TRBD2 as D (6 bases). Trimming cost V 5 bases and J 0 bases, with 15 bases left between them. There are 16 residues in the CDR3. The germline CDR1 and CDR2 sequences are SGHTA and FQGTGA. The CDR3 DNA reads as TGTGCCAGCAGCCGGCTTAGCGGTCTTAGCACAGATACGCAGTATTTT. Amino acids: CASSRLSGLSTDTQYF.

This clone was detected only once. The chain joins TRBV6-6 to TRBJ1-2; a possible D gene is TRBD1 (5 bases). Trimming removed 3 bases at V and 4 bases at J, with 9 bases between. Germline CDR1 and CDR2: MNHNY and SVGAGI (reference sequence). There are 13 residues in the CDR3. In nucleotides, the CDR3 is TGTGCCAGCAGTTATATGGACACCTATGGCTACACCTTC. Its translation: CASSYMDTYGYTF.

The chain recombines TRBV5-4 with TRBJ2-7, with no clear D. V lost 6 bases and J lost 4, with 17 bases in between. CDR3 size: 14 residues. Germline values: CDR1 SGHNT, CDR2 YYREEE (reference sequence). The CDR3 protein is CASTPTPTSYEQYF. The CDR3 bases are TGTGCCAGCACGCCCACCCCGACTTCATACGAGCAGTACTTC.

The DNA for the CDR3 is TGCGCCAGCAGCCGCTACGTGGGGAACACTGAAGCTTTCTTT. Its protein product is CASSRYVGNTEAFF. This chain uses TRBV4-1 with TRBJ1-1; unclear D gene. V shed 4 bases and J shed 1 base, with 10 bases lying between them. The germline gives CDR1 MGHRA, CDR2 YSYEKL. CDR3 length: 14 residues.

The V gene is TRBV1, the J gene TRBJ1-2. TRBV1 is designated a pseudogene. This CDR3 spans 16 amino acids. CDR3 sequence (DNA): TGCACCAGCAGCCAAGATTCGCCAGGGAGCAACTATGGCTACACCTTC. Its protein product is CTSSQDSPGSNYGYTF.

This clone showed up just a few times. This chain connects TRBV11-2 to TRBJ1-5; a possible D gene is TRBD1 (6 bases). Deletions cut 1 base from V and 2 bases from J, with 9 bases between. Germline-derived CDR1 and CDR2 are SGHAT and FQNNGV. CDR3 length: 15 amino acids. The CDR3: CASSLAGARNQPQHF. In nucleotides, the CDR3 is TGTGCCAGCAGCTTAGCAGGGGCGCGCAATCAGCCCCAGCATTTT. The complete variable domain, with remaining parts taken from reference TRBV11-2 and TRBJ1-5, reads EAGVAQSPRYKIIEKRQSVAFWCNPISGHATLYWYQQILGQGPKLLIQFQNNGVVDDSQLPKDRFSAERLKGVDSTLKIQPAKLEDSAVYLCASSLAGARNQPQHFGDGTRLSIL.

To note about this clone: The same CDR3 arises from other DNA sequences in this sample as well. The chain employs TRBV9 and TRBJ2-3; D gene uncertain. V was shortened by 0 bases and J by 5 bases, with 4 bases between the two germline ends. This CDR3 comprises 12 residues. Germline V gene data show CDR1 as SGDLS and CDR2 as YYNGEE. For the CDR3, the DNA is TGTGCCAGCAGCGTAGCTGGAGATACGCAGTATTTT. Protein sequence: CASSVAGDTQYF.